The next 13 T cell receptor beta chains were all read from a single sample in a study of tumor-infiltrating lymphocytes in primary liver carcinoma. Co-extraction yielded RNA and DNA from 20-30 mg of unsorted bulk tissue. A primer in the constant region served to generate TCR beta cDNA from approximately 500 ng of total RNA. Sequencing libraries for TCR beta derived from three nested multiplex PCR rounds that used slightly modified ARM-PCR. Two initial PCR rounds of about 11 cycles each paired TRBV1-TRBV30 forward primers with a C-beta reverse primer. Each CDR3 protein gets one entry after TCRdb re-called the multiplex PCR reads with MiXCR. The sample contains about 30,000 distinct CDR3 sequences, 71% of which appear only once. Sequenced sample: liver tumor tissue from sampling region 3. Specified subset: tumor region T3, left-lateral pole. Every receptor here comes from a woman under 40 with primary liver carcinoma and hepatitis B virus infection.

By sample fraction, this clonotype is medium-sized. The chain carries TRBV29-1 and TRBJ2-5; 8 nucleotides align to TRBD2. The V gene's germline CDR1 is SQVTM and CDR2 ANQGSEA. CDR3 length equals 15 residues. V gave up 3 bases and J gave up 4 bases; unmatched junction bases: 10. The chain's CDR3 is CSVDFTGGPVETQYF. CDR3 DNA: TGCAGCGTTGATTTCACGGGAGGGCCGGTAGAGACCCAGTACTTC.

As regards this clonotype: Given a much more abundant clone one base away, this may be a read error. The chain recombines TRBV29-1 with TRBJ2-1; D call uncertain. CDR1 and CDR2 from the germline V gene are SQVTM and ANQGSEA. This CDR3 is built from 14 residues. Trimming cost V 2 bases and J 6 bases, with 14 bases left between them. The CDR3 is CSVEPVGSGNEQFF. In DNA, the CDR3 is TGCAGCGTTGAACCGGTAGGATCCGGCAATGAGCAGTTCTTC.

Worth noting for this clonotype: A junction boundary mismatches the germline segment, possibly from a read error. V is TRBV12-3 or TRBV12-4 and J is TRBJ1-1, with D perhaps matching TRBD1 (5 bases). CDR3 length equals 12 residues. The CDR3 is CASCMGGCEAFF. CDR3 in DNA: TGTGCCAGCTGTATGGGGGGGTGTGAAGCTTTCTTC.

This clonotype came up many times. J is TRBJ2-3 and V is TRBV7-9, with TRBD2 matching over 14 bases. Germline V gene sequence: CDR1 SEHNR, CDR2 FQNEAQ (reference sequence). J lost 3 bases, V lost 3 bases, and 5 bases had no gene match. The CDR3 has 17 residues. DNA of the CDR3: TGTGCCAGCAGCTTGGGGACTAGCGGGAGTAGAACAGATACGCAGTATTTT. It codes for CASSLGTSGSRTDTQYF.

This clonotype showed up just once. The chain has TRBV29-1 and TRBJ1-1; a possible D gene is TRBD1 (5 bases). The V gene's germline CDR1 is SQVTM and CDR2 ANQGSEA. The CDR3 covers 12 residues. The DNA of the CDR3 is TGCATCGTCGAGTCAGGGAGCACCGAAGCTTTCTTT. Amino acids: CIVESGSTEAFF.

As to this clonotype: Lacking the conserved final phenylalanine or tryptophan, this CDR3 likely reflects a read error. The gene calls are TRBV11-2 and TRBJ1-1; 8 bases map to TRBD1. CDR1 is SGHAT and CDR2 is FQNNGV in the germline V gene. Losses at the gene ends were 5 bases for V and 5 bases for J; bases not matched to a gene: 10. The CDR3 spans 15 residues. CDR3 amino acids: CASSTDPGGRTEAFS. The DNA for the CDR3 is TGTGCCAGCAGCACCGACCCAGGGGGCCGAACTGAAGCTTTCTCT.

To note about this clonotype: It may be a read error: a sequence one base away is much more abundant. The gene calls are TRBV11-1 and TRBJ2-1; D is possibly TRBD2 (6 bases). This CDR3 spans 14 amino acids. V dropped 5 bases and J dropped 8 bases, with 16 bases sitting between them. Germline values: CDR1 SGHAT, CDR2 FQDESV (reference sequence). CDR3 sequence: CASSDGLTVYEQFF. DNA for the CDR3: TGTGCCAGCAGCGACGGACTAACGGTCTATGAGCAGTTCTTC.

This clonotype was detected only a few times. A read error is possible here, since a much larger clone lies one base away. This rearrangement joins TRBV11-2 to TRBJ2-7; D remains ambiguous. CDR1 is SGHAT, CDR2 FQNNGV, per germline. The CDR3 loop spans 14 amino acids. V shed 0 bases and J shed 8 bases, with 14 bases lying between them. The CDR3 spells CASSLEPGPNKQYF. CDR3 sequence (DNA): TGTGCCAGCAGCTTAGAGCCGGGTCCGAACAAGCAGTACTTC.

Remarks on this clonotype: An end of the junction does not agree with germline; a read error may underlie this. The chain uses TRBV19 and TRBJ2-1, with 10 nucleotides matching TRBD2. The CDR3 extends over 14 amino acids. Germline V CDR1 and CDR2: LNHDA, SQIVND (reference sequence). The CDR3 loop reads CATSSLAGIIEQFF. CDR3 coding DNA: TGTGCCACTAGTTCACTAGCGGGAATCATTGAGCAGTTCTTC.

With regard to this clonotype: One junction end disagrees with the germline gene, perhaps due to a read error. This chain uses TRBV4-3 with TRBJ2-1; D gene uncertain. The CDR3 extends over 14 amino acids. Germline values: CDR1 LGHNA, CDR2 YSLEER. CDR3 loop: CASSSTELVNEQLF. For the CDR3, the DNA is TGCGCCAGCAGCTCCACAGAGTTGGTCAATGAGCAGCTCTTC.

Concerning this clonotype itself: This may arise from a read error, as a much more abundant clone is one base away. The chain uses TRBV12-3 or TRBV12-4 and TRBJ2-1; 10 positions agree with TRBD1. CDR3 length: 15 amino acids. CDR3 DNA: TGTGCCAGCAGCAAGACAGGGGGCAGGAGCAATAAGCAGTTCTTC. Amino acids: CASSKTGGRSNKQFF.

The DNA for the CDR3 is TGTGCCAGGAGCCGGACGCGACAGGAAGGGGGAGATACGCAGTATTTT. Protein: CARSRTRQEGGDTQYF. The V gene is TRBV11-2, the J gene TRBJ2-3, with D maybe TRBD1 (6 bases). This CDR3 spans 16 amino acids. The V gene lost 9 bases and the J gene lost 5 bases, with 24 bases spanning the gap. Germline assignment: CDR1 SGHAT and CDR2 FQNNGV.

With regard to this clonotype: This sequence may be a read error, since a much larger clone differs from it by one base. This chain uses TRBV19 with TRBJ1-2; D call uncertain. From germline, CDR1 is LNHDA and CDR2 SQIVND (reference sequence). The CDR3 has 14 residues. The CDR3 sequence: CASSIGVQNYSYTF. The CDR3 DNA reads as TGTGCCAGTAGTATAGGGGTACAGAACTATAGCTACACCTTC.